The 21 T cell receptor beta chains below were found in one sample sequenced in a study of identical twins. From the 5' RACE reads, TCRdb called clonotypes with MiXCR, one entry per CDR3 protein. In the table there are about 470,000 distinct CDR3 sequences, around 24% of which are singletons. The sample was also linked to a second study, of T cells expressing NK-cell markers.

Material for sequencing was CD4+ T cells sorted from blood. The receptors were sampled from a young woman in good health.

This clonotype was picked up a small number of times. V is TRBV5-1 and J is TRBJ1-1; D is perhaps TRBD1 (5 bases). The germline V gene encodes CDR1 SGHRS and CDR2 YFSETQ. Trimming removed 0 bases from V and 0 bases from J, with 12 bases in between. The CDR3 runs 16 residues. The chain's CDR3 is CASSLVAGRMNTEAFF. Written as DNA, the CDR3 is TGCGCCAGCAGCTTGGTGGCAGGGAGAATGAACACTGAAGCTTTCTTT.

The V and J genes are TRBV20-1 and TRBJ1-2; maybe TRBD1 (6 bases). The V and J ends lost 4 bases and 4 bases respectively, with 13 bases between them. CDR1 is DFQATT and CDR2 is SNEGSKA in the germline V gene (reference sequence). The CDR3 is 13 residues long. The CDR3 DNA is TGCAGTGCTATAACAGGGATTTCCTATGGCTACACCTTC. This encodes CSAITGISYGYTF.

This chain links TRBV5-1 with TRBJ2-3, with D uncertain. V was shortened by 0 bases and J by 0 bases, with 8 bases between the two germline ends. The CDR3 totals 15 residues. Germline loops: CDR1 SGHRS, CDR2 YFSETQ. The CDR3 DNA sequence: TGCGCCAGCAGCTTGGTCGGCAGAAGCACAGATACGCAGTATTTT. It translates to CASSLVGRSTDTQYF.

CDR3 sequence: CASNTGQPSVEQYF. Here the CDR3 DNA reads TGCGCCAGCAACACGGGACAGCCTTCGGTCGAGCAGTACTTC. The rearrangement uses TRBV5-1 and TRBJ2-7; TRBD1 matches at 7 bases. Germline lookup yields CDR1 SGHRS and CDR2 YFSETQ. The CDR3 has 14 amino acids. Trimming removed 6 bases from V and 6 bases from J; junction bases left unmatched: 12.

V gene TRBV14 combines with J gene TRBJ2-7, with a tentative D call TRBD2 (6 bases). V was shortened by 7 bases and J by 3 bases, with 13 bases between the two germline ends. Looked up from germline, CDR1 is SGHDN and CDR2 is FVKESK. This CDR3 has 13 residues. In DNA form, the CDR3 reads TGTGCCAGCAAGGAACGGGGGAGCTACGAGCAGTACTTC. Translating gives CASKERGSYEQYF.

The CDR3 DNA reads as TGTGCCACCAGCAGAGACCGACTAGCGGGTAGGAAGACCCAGTACTTC. Protein sequence: CATSRDRLAGRKTQYF. The gene calls are TRBV15 and TRBJ2-5; 10 nucleotides match TRBD2. From germline, CDR1 is LNHNV and CDR2 YYDKDF (reference sequence). The CDR3 runs to 16 residues. V was pared by 0 bases and J by 6 bases, with 7 bases of the junction left unmatched.

This chain links TRBV5-1 with TRBJ1-2; D might be TRBD1 (6 bases). Germline V CDR1 and CDR2: SGHRS, YFSETQ. This CDR3 comprises 15 residues. The V and J ends lost 0 bases and 8 bases respectively, with 17 bases between them. CDR3 nucleotides: TGCGCCAGCAGCTTGGCCGACAGGCTTTTTGGAGGCTACACCTTC. This encodes CASSLADRLFGGYTF.

This chain uses TRBV7-2 with TRBJ1-5; the D is unclear. V lost 1 base and J lost 2, with 9 bases in between. Germline CDR1 SGHTA, CDR2 FQGNSA. This CDR3 has 15 residues. The CDR3 loop is CASSLGSWGNQPQHF. The CDR3 DNA reads TGTGCCAGCAGCTTAGGGTCCTGGGGCAATCAGCCCCAGCATTTT.

The chain carries TRBV5-1 and TRBJ2-7; TRBD2 matches at 8 bases. The germline V gene has CDR1 SGHRS and CDR2 YFSETQ. The CDR3 has 15 residues. The V segment lost 2 bases and the J segment 3 bases; nucleotides outside the gene matches: 7. This chain's CDR3 is CASSFVGTSRYEQYF. CDR3 bases: TGCGCCAGCAGCTTCGTGGGGACTAGTCGCTACGAGCAGTACTTC.

This clonotype was seen only a few times. The chain couples TRBV4-3 to TRBJ2-1; 13 bases are shared with TRBD2. V was pared by 0 bases and J by 10 bases, with 9 bases of the junction left unmatched. This CDR3 is 17 amino acids long. Germline CDR1 and CDR2: LGHNA and YSLEER. The chain's CDR3 is CASSQDLGGLAGLEQFF. The CDR3 nucleotides read TGCGCCAGCAGCCAAGATCTTGGGGGACTAGCGGGACTAGAGCAGTTCTTC.

This chain links TRBV11-2 with TRBJ2-7; 11 positions match TRBD2. CDR3 length equals 15 residues. Germline values: CDR1 SGHAT, CDR2 FQNNGV. Trimming took 4 bases from V and 7 from J; bases not matched to a gene: 9. The CDR3 here is CASSYLAGGPREQYF. CDR3 bases: TGTGCCAGCAGCTATTTAGCGGGAGGGCCCAGGGAGCAGTACTTC. Based on the CDR3 plus reference TRBV11-2 and TRBJ2-7, the full variable domain is EAGVAQSPRYKIIEKRQSVAFWCNPISGHATLYWYQQILGQGPKLLIQFQNNGVVDDSQLPKDRFSAERLKGVDSTLKIQPAKLEDSAVYLCASSYLAGGPREQYFGPGTRLTVT.

The V call is TRBV20-1, the J call TRBJ2-3; the D call may be TRBD1 or TRBD2 (6 bases each). Germline assignment: CDR1 DFQATT and CDR2 SNEGSKA (reference sequence). This CDR3 region has 13 residues. The CDR3 coding sequence is TGCAGCTCCGTGGGGGGCCATCAAGATACGCAGTATTTT. Residues: CSSVGGHQDTQYF.

Only one count was recorded for this clonotype. This CDR3 reads CASSVRDWSYEQYF. The CDR3 DNA reads as TGTGCCAGCAGCGTGCGGGACTGGTCCTACGAGCAGTACTTC. The rearrangement joins TRBV9 to TRBJ2-7; D is possibly TRBD2 (6 bases). The germline gives CDR1 SGDLS, CDR2 YYNGEE. CDR3 size: 14 residues. Trimming removed 2 bases at V and 1 base at J, with 10 bases between.

V is TRBV4-3 and J is TRBJ2-1, with D perhaps TRBD2 (5 bases). Germline assignment: CDR1 LGHNA and CDR2 YSLEER. The CDR3 extends over 14 amino acids. The V and J ends lost 0 bases and 9 bases respectively, with 12 bases between them. The CDR3 coding sequence is TGCGCCAGCAGCCAAGATATCGGAGGTAGTGAGCAGTTCTTC. It codes for CASSQDIGGSEQFF.

The V and J genes are TRBV7-2 and TRBJ2-5; D gene unclear. Germline CDR1 reads SGHTA; CDR2 reads FQGNSA. The CDR3 totals 12 residues. Trimming pared 3 bases from V and 3 bases from J, leaving 5 bases between. DNA for the CDR3: TGTGCCAGCAGCTTCCGGGAAGAGACCCAGTACTTC. Encoded protein: CASSFREETQYF.

This clonotype occurred a few times. Here the CDR3 reads CASSQGGGPPQHF. As DNA, the CDR3 is TGTGCCAGCAGCCAAGGAGGGGGGCCGCCCCAGCATTTT. This chain links TRBV3-1 with TRBJ1-5, with a weak D call TRBD1 (6 bases). Deletions cut 1 base from V and 9 bases from J, with 10 bases between. Germline V gene lookup returns CDR1 LGHDT and CDR2 YNNKEL (reference sequence). The CDR3 contains 13 residues.

In this sample, this clonotype turned up a few times. The rearrangement uses TRBV6-2 or TRBV6-3 and TRBJ2-1; no reliable D call. The CDR3 loop spans 15 amino acids. Germline V gene data show CDR1 as MNHEY and CDR2 as SVGEGT. With 6 bases removed from V and 3 bases from J, the gap between germline ends came to 15 bases. DNA of the CDR3: TGTGCCAGCAGCTTTAGGATAGCCGGCTACAATGAGCAGTTCTTC. Its protein product is CASSFRIAGYNEQFF.

The V call is TRBV5-5, the J call TRBJ1-1, with D uncertain. The germline gives CDR1 SGHKS, CDR2 YYEKEE (reference sequence). The V and J ends lost 4 bases and 4 bases respectively, with 17 bases between them. The CDR3 has 15 residues. In DNA form, the CDR3 reads TGTGCCAGCAGCCTCTATAGGACGGTGACCACTGAAGCTTTCTTT. Encoded protein: CASSLYRTVTTEAFF. The full variable domain, in which reference TRBV5-5 and TRBJ1-1 provide the parts outside the CDR3, is DAGVTQSPTHLIKTRGQQVTLRCSPISGHKSVSWYQQVLGQGPQFIFQYYEKEERGRGNFPDRFSARQFPNYSSELNVNALLLGDSALYLCASSLYRTVTTEAFFGQGTRLTVV.

This clonotype has only a few counts. J is TRBJ2-1 and V is TRBV5-1; 7 bases line up with TRBD2. The length of the CDR3 is 13 residues. Germline V gene lookup returns CDR1 SGHRS and CDR2 YFSETQ. V trimming: 4 bases; J trimming: 8 bases; junction bases outside the gene matches: 6. The CDR3 nucleotides are TGCGCCAGCAGCCAGGGACTATTGGATGAGCAGTTCTTC. Translation: CASSQGLLDEQFF.

J is TRBJ2-1 and V is TRBV7-3; 9 nucleotides align to TRBD1. The CDR3 extends over 16 amino acids. Per the germline V gene, CDR1 is SGHTA and CDR2 is FQGTGA. Trimming at V came to 5 bases and at J to 4 bases, leaving 9 bases not matched to a gene. The CDR3 region has the DNA TGTGCCAGCAGCCTTCACACAGGGGGCGCGTACAATGAGCAGTTCTTC. Translating gives CASSLHTGGAYNEQFF.

The rearrangement uses TRBV10-3 and TRBJ2-2; D is unclear. Trimming took off 4 bases at V and 2 bases at J, with 11 bases between the two ends. CDR1 is ENHRY and CDR2 is SYGVKD in the germline V gene. CDR3 length: 15 residues. CDR3 sequence reads: CAISVQPLNTGELFF. Written as DNA, the CDR3 is TGTGCCATCAGTGTTCAGCCGCTAAACACCGGGGAGCTGTTTTTT.